Sequencing of this T cell receptor beta chain was carried out in a study of cytomegalovirus exposure and HLA in healthy donors. Study-level background: The use of the same platform for the 95 to 150 validation repertoires and the roughly 680 first-cohort repertoires was reported by a later analysis. Study observations and caveats: Cytomegalovirus-associated status was assigned to 150 or so TCR beta chains.

Repertoires were generated with immunoSEQ multiplex PCR, while TCRdb's copy carries only in-frame clones and drops some. The sample lists roughly 140,000 clones, roughly 89% occurring once. V lost 6 bases to trimming and J lost 5 bases; unmatched junction nucleotides: 13. This CDR3 spans 16 amino acids. Per germline, CDR1 ENHRY and CDR2 SYGVKD. As for this clone: Its specificity is not known.

The clonotype was recovered from a woman aged 18-29 years in good health and CMV-seropositive. V usage is TRBV10-3 and J usage is TRBJ2-5, with 9 bases fitting TRBD1. The specimen was PBMCs. CDR3 region: CAIREPGQGAPETQYF. The CDR3 nucleotides are TGTGCCATCAGAGAACCGGGACAGGGCGCCCCTGAGACCCAGTACTTC.